The 24 T cell receptor beta chains listed next were all sequenced from one sample in a study of tumor-infiltrating lymphocytes in primary liver carcinoma. From 500 ng of total RNA, TCR beta-specific cDNA was reverse-transcribed using a constant-region primer. A slightly modified ARM-PCR protocol with three nested multiplex PCR rounds produced these TCR beta libraries. It was with TRBV1-TRBV30 forward primers and a C-beta reverse primer that the first two PCR rounds were run, at about 10 cycles each. A single record per CDR3 protein comes from TCRdb applying MiXCR to the multiplex PCR reads. Altogether fewer than 350,000 distinct CDR3 sequences are present, 65% being singletons, with the ten largest covering roughly 10%. Blood RNA originated from unsorted whole blood, with germline DNA additionally extracted. The material sequenced was peripheral blood. The origin of the receptors is a man aged 40-49 years with primary liver carcinoma and hepatitis B virus infection.

At least ten counts were recorded for this clonotype. This chain links TRBV5-4 with TRBJ2-3, with 9 bases matching TRBD1. The J segment lost 1 base and the V segment lost 4 bases, leaving 4 bases of the junction unmatched. CDR1 SGHNT and CDR2 YYREEE come from the germline V gene (reference sequence). CDR3 length equals 15 residues. This CDR3 reads CASSRGTGRTDTQYF. In nucleotides, the CDR3 is TGTGCCAGCAGCCGCGGGACAGGGCGCACAGATACGCAGTATTTT.

A remark on this clonotype: This clone may be a read error of a much larger clone one base away. The CDR3 region has the DNA TGTACCATCACGAGCGGGAGTGGGACAGATACGCAGTATTTT. This encodes CTITSGSGTDTQYF. The genes are TRBV10-3 and TRBJ2-3; 8 bases are shared with TRBD2. CDR1 is ENHRY and CDR2 is SYGVKD in the germline V gene. This CDR3 region has 14 residues.

In the case of this clonotype: This may be a read error: a much more frequent sequence differs by one nucleotide. The rearrangement uses TRBV6-5 and TRBJ2-3, with D possibly being TRBD2 (6 bases). Germline-derived CDR1 and CDR2 are MNHEY and SVGAGI. This CDR3 is built from 17 residues. CDR3 region: CTSSPGVSALGTDTQYF. CDR3 in DNA: TGTACCAGCAGCCCGGGGGTCAGCGCCCTCGGCACAGATACGCAGTATTTT.

This clonotype was detected only once. This sequence joins TRBV20-1 and TRBJ1-1; no clear D. The CDR3 consists of 11 residues. V was trimmed by 3 bases and J by 4 bases, leaving 6 bases between them. The germline CDR1 and CDR2 sequences are DFQATT and SNEGSKA (reference sequence). The CDR3 region has the DNA TGCAGTGCTAGGGCTGGCACTGAAGCTTTCTTT. It codes for CSARAGTEAFF.

V gene TRBV5-4 combines with J gene TRBJ1-1; D ambiguous. The CDR3 length is 12 residues. The germline gives CDR1 SGHNT, CDR2 YYREEE (reference sequence). Trimming removed 4 bases at V and 7 bases at J, with 11 bases between. DNA of the CDR3: TGTGCCAGCAGCGGGAGTGGCAGTGAAGCTTTCTTT. It specifies CASSGSGSEAFF.

The table lists this clonotype with a count of one. An end of the junction does not agree with germline; a read error may underlie this. The rearrangement uses TRBV5-5 and TRBJ1-2; D remains ambiguous. The CDR3 has 12 amino acids. Germline assignment: CDR1 SGHKS and CDR2 YYEKEE (reference sequence). The CDR3 DNA sequence: TGTGCCAGCACCACAAACAGCTATGGCTACAACTTC. Translating it yields CASTTNSYGYNF.

This clonotype has just a few counts. One junction end does not reproduce the germline sequence, and a read error may be involved. The chain couples TRBV4-1 to TRBJ2-1; 10 nucleotides line up with TRBD2. The CDR3 totals 21 residues. Germline V CDR1 and CDR2: MGHRA, YSYEKL. CDR3 DNA: TGCACCAGCAGCCATATCCCAGGGAGCGGGAGGGCAATCCGCTCCTACAATGAGCAGTTCTTC. Encoded protein: CTSSHIPGSGRAIRSYNEQFF.

This chain links TRBV4-1 with TRBJ2-4, with D tentatively TRBD2 (5 bases). With 2 bases removed from V and 2 bases from J, the gap between germline ends came to 16 bases. The germline V gene encodes CDR1 MGHRA and CDR2 YSYEKL. This CDR3 spans 17 amino acids. The CDR3 is CASSQSSGIGPKNIQYF. The CDR3, as DNA: TGCGCCAGCAGCCAATCCTCCGGGATAGGGCCCAAAAACATTCAGTACTTC.

This clonotype was observed a handful of times. This chain joins TRBV5-4 and TRBJ2-3; D is ambiguous. V shed 4 bases and J shed 7 bases, with 19 bases lying between them. The CDR3 is made up of 15 amino acids. Per germline, CDR1 SGHNT and CDR2 YYREEE (reference sequence). The CDR3 bases are TGTGCCAGCAGCCCCCCGAGTTTCGCAGGCAATACGCAGTATTTT. Protein product: CASSPPSFAGNTQYF.

On this clonotype itself: An end of the junction differs from the germline gene, which may be a read error. The chain has TRBV11-2 and TRBJ2-3, with 10 bases fitting TRBD2. Germline V lookup: CDR1 SGHAT, CDR2 FQNNGV. The CDR3 covers 19 residues. The CDR3 region has the DNA TGTGCCAACAGCTTAGTCCTAGCGGGAGAGTATCCTAGCACAGATACGCAGTATTTT. Protein sequence: CANSLVLAGEYPSTDTQYF.

As regards this clonotype: An end of the junction does not agree with germline; a read error may underlie this. The chain recombines TRBV11-2 with TRBJ1-1; D is ambiguous. Germline V gene sequence: CDR1 SGHAT, CDR2 FQNNGV. This CDR3 region has 14 residues. CDR3 bases: TGTGCCAGTAGCTTAGATCGGAGCGTCAATGAAGCTTTCTTT. This translates into CASSLDRSVNEAFF.

To note about this clonotype: A much larger clone differs from this one at a single base, so this may be a read error. The chain combines TRBV6-5 with TRBJ1-5; no clear D gene. Trimming removed 6 bases at V and 4 bases at J, with 7 bases between. Germline V gene sequence: CDR1 MNHEY, CDR2 SVGAGI. The CDR3 covers 12 residues. The CDR3 bases are TGTGCCAGCAGACTACAAAATCAGCCCCAGCATTTT. It codes for CASRLQNQPQHF.

V and J are TRBV12-3 or TRBV12-4 and TRBJ2-4; tentatively, D is TRBD2 (5 bases). Trimming cost V 8 bases and J 1 base, with 15 bases left between them. The CDR3 has 15 residues. The CDR3: CASSISGSAKNIQYF. CDR3 nucleotide sequence: TGTGCCAGCTCAATTAGTGGGAGTGCCAAAAACATTCAGTACTTC.

Of note for this clonotype: The germline gene is not matched at one end of the junction; a read error may be the cause. The chain carries TRBV5-1 and TRBJ2-2, with 12 bases lining up with TRBD2. The CDR3 runs to 17 residues. Per germline, CDR1 SGHRS and CDR2 YFSETQ. Here the CDR3 DNA reads TGCGCCAGCAGCTTGGAGACTAGCGGGAGAAACACCGGGGAGCCGTTTTTT. Encoded protein: CASSLETSGRNTGEPFF.

The count of this clonotype is one. V and J are TRBV18 and TRBJ2-3; D ambiguous. The V gene's germline CDR1 is KGHSH and CDR2 LQKENI. The CDR3 contains 16 residues. The ends were cut back, 2 bases at V and 0 bases at J, with 12 bases in the middle. For the CDR3, the DNA is TGTGCCAGCTCACCAGTGCAGGCGGAAAGCACAGATACGCAGTATTTT. This gives the protein CASSPVQAESTDTQYF.

A remark on this clonotype: Mismatch with germline at one junction end may stem from a read error. This rearrangement joins TRBV5-1 to TRBJ1-4; weak D call: TRBD1 (5 bases). Germline lookup yields CDR1 SGHRS and CDR2 YFSETQ. The CDR3 runs to 16 residues. The CDR3 loop reads CASSPDTVRVREKLFF. The CDR3 DNA reads as TGCGCCAGCAGCCCCGATACCGTCAGGGTCCGTGAAAAACTATTTTTT.

This chain joins TRBV5-4 and TRBJ1-1; 10 bases are shared with TRBD1. V was pared by 3 bases and J by 1 base, with 9 bases of the junction left unmatched. The CDR3 runs 17 residues. Germline V CDR1 and CDR2: SGHNT, YYREEE (reference sequence). DNA of the CDR3: TGTGCCAGCAGCTATCCGGGACAGGGGACGCCGAACACTGAAGCTTTCTTT. It codes for CASSYPGQGTPNTEAFF. Complete variable domain (other parts from reference TRBV5-4 and TRBJ1-1): ETGVTQSPTHLIKTRGQQVTLRCSSQSGHNTVSWYQQALGQGPQFIFQYYREEENGRGNFPPRFSGLQFPNYSSELNVNALELDDSALYLCASSYPGQGTPNTEAFFGQGTRLTVV.

Comment on this clonotype: The final CDR3 position lacks the conserved phenylalanine or tryptophan, pointing to a likely read error. The chain links TRBV11-1 to TRBJ2-4; 12 positions match TRBD2. The CDR3 loop spans 17 amino acids. Germline CDR1 reads SGHAT; CDR2 reads FQDESV (reference sequence). The CDR3 nucleotides are TGTGTCAGCAGCGCGACTAGCGGGAGTCTAGCCAAAAACATTCAGTACCTC. Translated: CVSSATSGSLAKNIQYL.

Worth noting for this clonotype: This sequence may be a read error, since a much larger clone differs from it by one base. This chain joins TRBV6-2 or TRBV6-3 and TRBJ2-5; TRBD1 might be the D (6 bases). The germline V and J ends were trimmed by 10 bases and 5 bases, with 20 bases remaining between them. Germline-derived CDR1 and CDR2 are MNHEY and SVGEGT. This CDR3 region has 14 residues. The CDR3 nucleotides read TGTGCCAACACACCCCCAGGGGTTATGGAGACCCAGTACTTC. This translates into CANTPPGVMETQYF.

In the case of this clonotype: A single base separates this from a much larger clone, so it may be a read error. Here the CDR3 DNA reads TGTGCCAGCACCAACAAGGAGGGCTGGACCTACGAGCAGTGCTTC. Amino acids: CASTNKEGWTYEQCF. The chain couples TRBV6-2 or TRBV6-3 to TRBJ2-7; tentatively, D is TRBD2 (6 bases). The germline V gene encodes CDR1 MNHEY and CDR2 SVGEGT. CDR3 length: 15 amino acids.

Points on this clonotype: This sequence may be a read error, since a much larger clone differs from it by one base. The rearrangement joins TRBV6-2 or TRBV6-3 to TRBJ2-3, with D hard to call. The CDR3 totals 10 residues. Germline CDR1 MNHEY, CDR2 SVGEGT. The CDR3 DNA follows: TGTGCCAGCCGAGGAGATATGCAGTATTTT. Its translation is CASRGDMQYF.

In the case of this clonotype: A much larger clone is a single base away; this may be a read error. The genes are TRBV29-1 and TRBJ1-2, with 9 bases identical to TRBD1. There are 15 residues in the CDR3. From germline, CDR1 is SQVTM and CDR2 ANQGSEA. The CDR3 reads CSVDSPGQGSYDYTF. CDR3 nucleotide sequence: TGCAGCGTTGATTCTCCGGGACAGGGTAGCTATGACTACACCTTC.

A single count supports this clonotype. The rearrangement joins TRBV20-1 to TRBJ2-5; D may be TRBD1 or TRBD2 (5 bases each). Per the germline V gene, CDR1 is DFQATT and CDR2 is SNEGSKA (reference sequence). This CDR3 contains 11 residues. Between the trimmed V and J ends, which lost 7 bases and 6 bases, there was a span of 12 bases. The CDR3 is CSVGELQTQYF. The DNA of the CDR3 is TGCAGTGTGGGGGAGCTGCAGACCCAGTACTTC.

Remarks on this clonotype: A junction end diverges from the germline sequence, so it may reflect a read error. This chain links TRBV7-9 with TRBJ1-6; no clear D. Germline V gives CDR1 SEHNR, CDR2 FQNEAQ (reference sequence). The CDR3 loop spans 16 amino acids. CDR3: CASSPRENSYNSPLHF. The CDR3 bases are TGTGCCAGCAGCCCGCGGGAAAACTCCTATAACTCACCCCTCCACTTT.